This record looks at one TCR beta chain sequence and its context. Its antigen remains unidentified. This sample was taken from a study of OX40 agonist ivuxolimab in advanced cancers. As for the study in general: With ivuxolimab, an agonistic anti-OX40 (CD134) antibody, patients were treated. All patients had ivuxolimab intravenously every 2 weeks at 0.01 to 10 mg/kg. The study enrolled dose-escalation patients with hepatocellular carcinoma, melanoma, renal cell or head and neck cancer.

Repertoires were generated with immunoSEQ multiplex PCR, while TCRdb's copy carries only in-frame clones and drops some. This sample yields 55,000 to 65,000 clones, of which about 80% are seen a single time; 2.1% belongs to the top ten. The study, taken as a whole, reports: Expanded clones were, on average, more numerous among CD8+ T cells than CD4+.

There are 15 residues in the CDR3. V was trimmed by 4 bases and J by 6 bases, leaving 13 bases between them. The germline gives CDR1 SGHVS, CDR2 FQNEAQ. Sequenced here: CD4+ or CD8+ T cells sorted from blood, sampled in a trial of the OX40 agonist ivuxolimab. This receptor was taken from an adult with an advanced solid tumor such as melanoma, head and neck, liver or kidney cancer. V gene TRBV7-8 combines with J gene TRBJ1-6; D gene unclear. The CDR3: CASSSTRTGNSPLHF. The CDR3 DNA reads TGTGCCAGCAGCTCCACCAGGACGGGTAATTCACCCCTCCACTTT.